This T cell receptor beta chain was captured by sequencing in a study of blood T cell dynamics during melanoma immunotherapy. Overall study results and limits: At W3, later disease-control patients showed bifurcated PBMC repertoire changes, unlike progressors.

The CDR3 is made up of 16 amino acids. Sequenced by immunoSEQ multiplex PCR; TCRdb stores in-frame clones only, minus some. The sample lists some 25,000 clones; roughly 87% were seen once. This sample's time point: pre-treatment baseline. Response was assessed by RECIST 1.1 at 12 weeks, except a couple of rapid progressors. Turning to this clone: Its antigen is not identified.

The TCR comes from a human donor with melanoma. The sequenced sample was blood, obtained from a patient treated with checkpoint blockade. The rearrangement joins TRBV21-1 to TRBJ2-1; the table's TRBD2 call for D was not verified on the DNA. TRBV21-1 is tagged as a pseudogene. CDR3 in amino acids: CASSKVGLAIYNEQFF. CDR3 nucleotides: TGTGCCAGCAGCAAAGTCGGACTAGCGATCTACAATGAGCAGTTCTTC.